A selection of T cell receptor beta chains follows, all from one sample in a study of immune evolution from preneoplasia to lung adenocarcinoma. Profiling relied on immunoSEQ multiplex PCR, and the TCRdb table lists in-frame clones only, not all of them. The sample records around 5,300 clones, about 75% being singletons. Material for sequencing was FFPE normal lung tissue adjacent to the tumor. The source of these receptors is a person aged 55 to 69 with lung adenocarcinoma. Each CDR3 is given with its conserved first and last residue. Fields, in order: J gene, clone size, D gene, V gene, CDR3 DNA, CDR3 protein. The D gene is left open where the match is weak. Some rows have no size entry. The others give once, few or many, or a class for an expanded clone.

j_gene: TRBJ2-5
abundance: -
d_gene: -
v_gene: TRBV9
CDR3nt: TGTGCCAGCAGCGTAGGAGAAGGAGAGACCCAGTACTTC
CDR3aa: CASSVGEGETQYF

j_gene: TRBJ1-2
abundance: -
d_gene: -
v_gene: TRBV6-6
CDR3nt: TGTGCCAGCAGTTACGGTGAGAGCTACACCTTC
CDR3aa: CASSYGESYTF

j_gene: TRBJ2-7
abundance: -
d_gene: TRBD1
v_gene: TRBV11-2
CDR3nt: TGTGCCAGCAGGTCGGGACAGAACGAGCAGTACTTC
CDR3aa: CASRSGQNEQYF

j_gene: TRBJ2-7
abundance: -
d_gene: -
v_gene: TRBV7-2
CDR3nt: TGTGCCAGCAGCTTATGGGAGAGACAAGAGCAGTACTTC
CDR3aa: CASSLWERQEQYF

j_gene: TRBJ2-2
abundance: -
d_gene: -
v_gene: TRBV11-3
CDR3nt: TGTGCCAGCAGCTTGAGCGGTGACACCGGGGAGCTGTTTTTT
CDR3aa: CASSLSGDTGELFF

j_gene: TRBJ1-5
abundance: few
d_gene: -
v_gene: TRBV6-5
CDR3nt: TGTGCCAGCAGTTACTCAGGGAGTGGGGATCAGCCCCAGCATTTT
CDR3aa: CASSYSGSGDQPQHF

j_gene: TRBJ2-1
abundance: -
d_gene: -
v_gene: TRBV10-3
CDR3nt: TGTGCCACAGGGACTTACAATGAGCAGTTCTTC
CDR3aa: CATGTYNEQFF

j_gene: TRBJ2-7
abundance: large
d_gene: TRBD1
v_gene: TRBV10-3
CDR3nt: TGTGCCATCAGTCCGACAGGGGGCCTGGGAGAGCAGTACTTC
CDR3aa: CAISPTGGLGEQYF

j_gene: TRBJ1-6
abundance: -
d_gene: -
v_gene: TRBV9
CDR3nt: TGTGCCAGCAGCGTAGGCCAGGGAGTTTCACCCCTCCACTTT
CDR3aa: CASSVGQGVSPLHF

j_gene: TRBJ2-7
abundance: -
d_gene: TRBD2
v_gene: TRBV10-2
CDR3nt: TGCGCCAGCACCCGAGGACTAGCGGGGTCCGAGCAGTACTTC
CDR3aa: CASTRGLAGSEQYF

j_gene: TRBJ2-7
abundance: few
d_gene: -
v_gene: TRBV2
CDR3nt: TGTGCCACCAACGGGGAAACCTACGAGCAGTACTTC
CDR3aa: CATNGETYEQYF

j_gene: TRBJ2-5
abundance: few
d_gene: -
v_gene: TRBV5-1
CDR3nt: TGCGCCAGCAGCCCCCAGGGCAGGGCCCAGGAGACCCAGTACTTC
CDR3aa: CASSPQGRAQETQYF

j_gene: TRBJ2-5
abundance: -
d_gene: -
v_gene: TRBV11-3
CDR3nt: TGTGCCAGCAGCTTAGGTCTCAGGGAACAAGAGACCCAGTACTTC
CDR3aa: CASSLGLREQETQYF

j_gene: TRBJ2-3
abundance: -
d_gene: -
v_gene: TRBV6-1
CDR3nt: TGTGCCAGCAGTGCCCTGGGTACCCGGGTCGGAGATACGCAGTATTTT
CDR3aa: CASSALGTRVGDTQYF

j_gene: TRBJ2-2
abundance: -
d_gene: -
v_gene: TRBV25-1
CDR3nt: TGTGCCAGCAGTGAGCGCGAAGATGCCGGGGAGCTGTTTTTT
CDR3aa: CASSEREDAGELFF

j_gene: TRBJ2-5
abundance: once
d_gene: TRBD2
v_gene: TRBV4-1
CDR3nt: TGCGCCAGCAGCCACCTCCCCCCGACTAGCGGGTCCGAGACCCAGTACTTC
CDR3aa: CASSHLPPTSGSETQYF

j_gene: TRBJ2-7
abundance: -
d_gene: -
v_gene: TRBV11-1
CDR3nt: TGTGCCAGCAGGTCGGCAGGGGCAGGAGAGCAGTACTTC
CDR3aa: CASRSAGAGEQYF

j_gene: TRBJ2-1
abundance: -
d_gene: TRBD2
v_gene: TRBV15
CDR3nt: TGTGCCACCAGCAGCCGGGAGGGCCTCCGCAATGAGCAGTTCTTC
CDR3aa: CATSSREGLRNEQFF

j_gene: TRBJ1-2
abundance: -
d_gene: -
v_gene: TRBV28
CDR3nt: TGTGCCAGCCAAGGGACCACCTCTGGCTACACCTTC
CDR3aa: CASQGTTSGYTF

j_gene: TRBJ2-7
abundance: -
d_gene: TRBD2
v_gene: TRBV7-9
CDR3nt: TGTGCCAGCAGCGTGTTGGAGACTAGCGGACACTTC
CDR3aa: CASSVLETSGHF

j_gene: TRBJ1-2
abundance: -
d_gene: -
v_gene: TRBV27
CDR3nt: TGTGCCAGCAGTCGGGACGGACTCTATGGCTACACCTTC
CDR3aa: CASSRDGLYGYTF

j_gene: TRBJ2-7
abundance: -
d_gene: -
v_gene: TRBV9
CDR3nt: TGTGCCAGCAGCGCGGGCCCCACTTGGAGCCAGCAGTACTTC
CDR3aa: CASSAGPTWSQQYF

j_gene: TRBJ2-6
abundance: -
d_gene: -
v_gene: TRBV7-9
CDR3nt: TGTGCCAGCAGCACCGGGAGCTCTGGGGCCAACGTCCTGACTTTC
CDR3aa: CASSTGSSGANVLTF

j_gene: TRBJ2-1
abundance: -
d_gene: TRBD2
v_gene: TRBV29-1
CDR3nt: TGCAGCGTTCAGGGACAGTATAGGGGACTAGCCTCCTACAATGAGCAGTTCTTC
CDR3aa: CSVQGQYRGLASYNEQFF

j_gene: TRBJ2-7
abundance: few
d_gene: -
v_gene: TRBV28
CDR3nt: TGTGCCAGCAGTTCGGCAGCCGCGTACTACGAGCAGTACTTC
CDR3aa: CASSSAAAYYEQYF

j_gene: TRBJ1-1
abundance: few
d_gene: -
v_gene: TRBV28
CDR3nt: TGTGCCAGCAGTTTATATGGGGGTCAGAACACTGAAGCTTTCTTT
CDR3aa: CASSLYGGQNTEAFF

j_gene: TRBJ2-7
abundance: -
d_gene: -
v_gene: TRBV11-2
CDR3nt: TGTGCCAGCAGCGTCGGACACAGCTCCTACGAGCAGTACTTC
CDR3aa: CASSVGHSSYEQYF

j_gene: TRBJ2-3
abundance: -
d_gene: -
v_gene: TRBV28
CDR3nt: TGTGCCAGCAGAGTTAGTGGCGCAGATACGCAGTATTTT
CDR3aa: CASRVSGADTQYF

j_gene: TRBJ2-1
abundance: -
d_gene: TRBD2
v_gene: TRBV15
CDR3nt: TGTGCCACCAGCAGAGTGGCTAGCGGGGGCCTCTACAATGAGCAGTTCTTC
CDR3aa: CATSRVASGGLYNEQFF

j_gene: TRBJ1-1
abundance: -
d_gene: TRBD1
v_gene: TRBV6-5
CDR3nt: TGTGCCAGCAGCCGACAGGGGTTCGACGAAGCTTTCTTT
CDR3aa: CASSRQGFDEAFF

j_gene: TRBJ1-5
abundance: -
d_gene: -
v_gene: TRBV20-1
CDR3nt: TGCAGTGCAGGAGATCAGCCCCAGCATTTT
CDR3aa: CSAGDQPQHF

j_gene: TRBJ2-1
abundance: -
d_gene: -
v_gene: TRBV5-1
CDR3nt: TGCGCCAGCAGCCTGGTACTTTTAGGTAATGAGCAGTTCTTC
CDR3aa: CASSLVLLGNEQFF

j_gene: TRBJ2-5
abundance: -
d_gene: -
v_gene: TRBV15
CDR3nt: TGTGCCACCAGCAGCACAGGGCGGGAGACCCAGTACTTC
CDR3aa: CATSSTGRETQYF

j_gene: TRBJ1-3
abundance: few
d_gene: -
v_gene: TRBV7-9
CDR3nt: TGTGCCTCGCCGGGGGTGCAAGGAAACACCATATATTTT
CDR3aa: CASPGVQGNTIYF

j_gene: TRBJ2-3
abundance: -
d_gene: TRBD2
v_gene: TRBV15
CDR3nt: TGTGCCACCAGCGCTCGTCGGACTAGCTTGGATACGCAGTATTTT
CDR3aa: CATSARRTSLDTQYF

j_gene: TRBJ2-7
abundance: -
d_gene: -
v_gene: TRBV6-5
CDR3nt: TGTGCCAGCAGTATGGGTCCCTCCTACGAGCAGTACTTC
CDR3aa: CASSMGPSYEQYF

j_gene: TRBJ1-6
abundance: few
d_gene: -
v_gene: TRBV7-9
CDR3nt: TGTGCCAGCAGCCCGGTCGCCAAGGGTTCACCCCTCCACTTT
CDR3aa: CASSPVAKGSPLHF

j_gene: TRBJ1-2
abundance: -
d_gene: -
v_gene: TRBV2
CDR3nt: TGTGCCAGCAGTGAACGCCAGGTCTATGGCTACACCTTC
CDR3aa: CASSERQVYGYTF

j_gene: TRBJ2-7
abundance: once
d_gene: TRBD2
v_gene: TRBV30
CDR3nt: TGTGCCTGGAGTGTACGGGGCGGGGGGGCCTCCTACGAGCAGTACTTC
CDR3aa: CAWSVRGGGASYEQYF

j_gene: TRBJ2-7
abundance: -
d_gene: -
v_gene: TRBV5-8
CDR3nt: TGTGCCAGCAGCCGGTCGGAGGGCTACGAGCAGTACTTC
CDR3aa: CASSRSEGYEQYF

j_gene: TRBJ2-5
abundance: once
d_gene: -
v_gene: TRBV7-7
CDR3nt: TGTGCTAGCAGCTTAGGTACCCATGTTTTCCAAGAGACCCAGTACTTC
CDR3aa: CASSLGTHVFQETQYF

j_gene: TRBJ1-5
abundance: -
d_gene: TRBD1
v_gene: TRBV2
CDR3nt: TGTGCCAGCAGTGGGACAGGGGGCGCCGGCAATCAGCCCCAGCATTTT
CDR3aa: CASSGTGGAGNQPQHF

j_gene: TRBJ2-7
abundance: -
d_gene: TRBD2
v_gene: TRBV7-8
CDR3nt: TGTGCCAGCAGCTTATCGGGCGGGAGTCCCATAGGGTACGAGCAGTACTTC
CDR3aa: CASSLSGGSPIGYEQYF